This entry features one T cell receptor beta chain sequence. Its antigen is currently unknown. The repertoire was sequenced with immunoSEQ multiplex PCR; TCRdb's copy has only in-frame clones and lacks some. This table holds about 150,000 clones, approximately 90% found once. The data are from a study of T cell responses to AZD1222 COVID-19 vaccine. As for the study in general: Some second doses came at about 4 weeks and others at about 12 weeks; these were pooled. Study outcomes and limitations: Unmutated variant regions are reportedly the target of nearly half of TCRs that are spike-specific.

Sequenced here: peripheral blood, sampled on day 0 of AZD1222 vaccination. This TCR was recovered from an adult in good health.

CDR3 loop: CASSPDSTDRAYF. For the CDR3, the DNA is TGTGCCAGCAGCCCTGATTCTACGGACAGGGCCTATTTT. V and J are TRBV2 and TRBJ2-3; 8 bases map to TRBD1. Germline CDR1 SNHLY, CDR2 FYNNEI. The ends lost 6 bases at V and 15 bases at J; junction bases unmatched: 14. This CDR3 region has 13 residues.